This T cell receptor (beta chain) was identified during a study of graft-versus-host responses after intestinal transplantation. For the study at large: All recipients were given anti-thymocyte globulin induction, and tacrolimus and steroids were then administered for roughly 3 years.

Concerning this clone itself: The antigen remains undetermined.

Study results and caveats: Recipient marrow contained GvH clones, some of which appeared first in ileum or blood.

Clones were sequenced by immunoSEQ multiplex PCR, and TCRdb holds only the in-frame ones, with some missing. The repertoire consists of some 48,000 clones, with approximately 88% occurring once and the leading ten covering around 0.5%. The TCR sequence derives from a human donor who was the organ donor for an intestinal transplant. The source material was unstimulated CD4+ T cells sorted from spleen or lymph node cells, sampled before transplant.

The CDR3 region has the DNA TGTGCCAGCAGCCAATTCCTGGCGGGGGTGAGAAATGAGCAGTTCTTC. Translating gives CASSQFLAGVRNEQFF. The chain has TRBV4-2 and TRBJ2-1; 7 bases line up with TRBD2. The CDR3 has 16 residues. Germline CDR1 and CDR2: LGHNA and YNFKEQ. The ends lost 2 bases at V and 7 bases at J; junction bases unmatched: 11.